These 13 T cell receptor beta chains share one sample of origin, sequenced in a study of T cell responses to AZD1222 COVID-19 vaccine. This table comes from immunoSEQ multiplex PCR, and its TCRdb copy is limited to in-frame clones, with some not included. The sample lists roughly 100,000 clones; 70% to 90% were seen once. The sequencing used peripheral blood, collected on day 0 of AZD1222 vaccination. The receptors derive from an adult in good health.

The genes are TRBV11-2 and TRBJ1-1; D ambiguous. Germline V gene lookup returns CDR1 SGHAT and CDR2 FQNNGV. This CDR3 is built from 12 residues. Trimming stripped 3 bases from V and 4 bases from J, with 6 bases between. In DNA form, the CDR3 reads TGTGCCAGCAGCTTCGACGGCACTGAAGCTTTCTTT. This gives the protein CASSFDGTEAFF.

This chain links TRBV10-3 with TRBJ1-4; 8 bases are shared with TRBD1. CDR1 ENHRY and CDR2 SYGVKD come from the germline V gene. Trimming took 4 bases from V and 7 from J; bases not matched to a gene: 11. This CDR3 is built from 16 residues. CDR3 sequence (DNA): TGTGCCATCAGTGCCTCAAAGGGACAGGACACTGAAAAACTGTTTTTT. Translation: CAISASKGQDTEKLFF.

CDR3 DNA: TGTGCCAGCAGCCCACCGGGGCAGGGAGGAGAGACCCAGTACTTC. Its translation is CASSPPGQGGETQYF. The chain couples TRBV11-2 to TRBJ2-5; D possibly corresponds to TRBD2 (6 bases). The germline V and J ends were trimmed by 5 bases and 4 bases, with 17 bases remaining between them. Germline CDR1 and CDR2: SGHAT and FQNNGV. The CDR3 has 15 amino acids.

This clone was recorded a few times. The chain couples TRBV6-5 to TRBJ1-4; possible D gene TRBD1, 5 bases. V was clipped by 10 bases and J by 10 bases, with 13 bases between them. The CDR3 is 11 residues long. Per the germline V gene, CDR1 is MNHEY and CDR2 is SVGAGI. The CDR3 region is CATFFQGKLFF. CDR3 DNA sequence: TGTGCCACCTTTTTTCAGGGAAAACTGTTTTTT.

J is TRBJ1-2 and V is TRBV4-3, with TRBD1 matching 9 bases. The ends lost 2 bases at V and 2 bases at J; junction bases unmatched: 6. The CDR3 is 16 amino acids. From germline, CDR1 is LGHNA and CDR2 YSLEER. This chain's CDR3 is CASSQRTGEGNYGYTF. CDR3 in DNA: TGCGCCAGCAGCCAACGGACAGGGGAGGGCAACTATGGCTACACCTTC.

The rearrangement links TRBV27 to TRBJ2-1, with unresolved D. CDR1 MNHEY and CDR2 SMNVEV come from the germline V gene (reference sequence). Trimming removed 2 bases at V and 4 bases at J, with 6 bases between. This CDR3 is 13 amino acids long. The CDR3 nucleotides are TGTGCCAGCAGTTTAAACTCATACAATGAGCAGTTCTTC. It specifies CASSLNSYNEQFF.

This rearrangement joins TRBV18 to TRBJ2-3; D remains unclear. The CDR3 sequence is 13 residues long. Per germline, CDR1 KGHSH and CDR2 LQKENI. Trimming stripped 3 bases from V and 0 bases from J, with 4 bases between. CDR3 coding DNA: TGTGCCAGCTCACCGCCGAGCACAGATACGCAGTATTTT. It encodes CASSPPSTDTQYF.

The chain joins TRBV15 to TRBJ1-2, with 7 positions matching TRBD1. V was pared by 0 bases and J by 4 bases, with 14 bases of the junction left unmatched. Germline-derived CDR1 and CDR2 are LNHNV and YYDKDF (reference sequence). The CDR3 covers 18 residues. The CDR3 protein is CATSRDYPGTALGYGYTF. CDR3 bases: TGTGCCACCAGCAGAGACTACCCGGGGACAGCCTTGGGCTATGGCTACACCTTC.

This clone appeared once. The chain has TRBV4-1 and TRBJ2-1; 11 nucleotides align to TRBD2. This CDR3 is 17 amino acids long. V shed 4 bases, J shed 0 bases, and the junction held 5 bases outside the gene matches. Germline values: CDR1 MGHRA, CDR2 YSYEKL. The CDR3 region is CASSPGLAVSSYNEQFF. CDR3 nucleotides: TGCGCCAGCAGCCCGGGACTAGCGGTGAGCTCCTACAATGAGCAGTTCTTC.

Regarding this clone: Other DNA sequences of this sample code for an identical CDR3. The chain couples TRBV5-1 to TRBJ1-1; D gene uncertain. Trimming removed 0 bases from V and 1 base from J, with 7 bases in between. This CDR3 region has 14 residues. Germline values: CDR1 SGHRS, CDR2 YFSETQ. CDR3 sequence: CASSLVPGNTEAFF. DNA for the CDR3: TGCGCCAGCAGCTTGGTGCCCGGGAACACTGAAGCTTTCTTT. Combining the CDR3 with reference TRBV5-1 and TRBJ1-1 gives the whole variable domain KAGVTQTPRYLIKTRGQQVTLSCSPISGHRSVSWYQQTPGQGLQFLFEYFSETQRNKGNFPGRFSGRQFSNSRSEMNVSTLELGDSALYLCASSLVPGNTEAFFGQGTRLTVV.

V is TRBV7-8 and J is TRBJ1-1; possibly TRBD1 for D (5 bases). This CDR3 contains 15 residues. Germline V gene data show CDR1 as SGHVS and CDR2 as FQNEAQ. With 5 bases removed from V and 3 bases from J, the gap between germline ends came to 16 bases. The CDR3 here is CASSPQVLEHTEAFF. The CDR3 nucleotides read TGTGCCAGCAGCCCACAGGTTTTGGAACACACTGAAGCTTTCTTT.

This clone was observed a handful of times. The V call is TRBV20-1, the J call TRBJ1-1, with D possibly matching TRBD1 (5 bases). The germline V gene encodes CDR1 DFQATT and CDR2 SNEGSKA (reference sequence). V lost 3 bases, J lost 0 bases, and 14 bases lay in between. This CDR3 contains 15 residues. The CDR3 DNA follows: TGCAGTGCTAGTAGTTTGGCAGGGATGAACACTGAAGCTTTCTTT. This translates into CSASSLAGMNTEAFF.

This rearrangement joins TRBV10-3 to TRBJ1-6, with D unclear. CDR3 length equals 15 residues. Germline V gene lookup returns CDR1 ENHRY and CDR2 SYGVKD. Trimming stripped 0 bases from V and 7 bases from J, with 10 bases between. CDR3 bases: TGTGCCATCAGTGAGTCTTTAGGGTTGAATTCACCCCTCCACTTT. Amino acids: CAISESLGLNSPLHF.